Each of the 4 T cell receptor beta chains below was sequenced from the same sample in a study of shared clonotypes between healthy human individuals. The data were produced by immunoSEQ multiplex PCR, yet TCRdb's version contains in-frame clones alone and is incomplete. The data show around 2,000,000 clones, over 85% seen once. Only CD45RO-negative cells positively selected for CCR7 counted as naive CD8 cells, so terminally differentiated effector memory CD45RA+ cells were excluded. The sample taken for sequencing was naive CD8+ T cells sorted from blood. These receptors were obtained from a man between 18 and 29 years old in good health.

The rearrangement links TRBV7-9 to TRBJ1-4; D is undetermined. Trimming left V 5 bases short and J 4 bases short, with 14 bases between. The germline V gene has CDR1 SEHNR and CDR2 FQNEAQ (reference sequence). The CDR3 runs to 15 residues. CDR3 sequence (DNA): TGTGCCAGCAGCGGGCCGGGCCCAGATAATGAAAAACTGTTTTTT. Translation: CASSGPGPDNEKLFF.

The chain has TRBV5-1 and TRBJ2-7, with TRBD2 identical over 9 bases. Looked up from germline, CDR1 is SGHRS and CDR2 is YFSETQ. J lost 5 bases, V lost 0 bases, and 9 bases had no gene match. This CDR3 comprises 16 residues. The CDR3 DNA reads TGCGCCAGCAGCTTGGGTATGGCGGGAGGGATCCACGAGCAGTACTTC. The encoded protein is CASSLGMAGGIHEQYF.

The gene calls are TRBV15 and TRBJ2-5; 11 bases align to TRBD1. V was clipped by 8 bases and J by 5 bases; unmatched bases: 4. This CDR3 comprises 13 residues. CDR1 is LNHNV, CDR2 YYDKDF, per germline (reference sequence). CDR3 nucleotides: TGTGCCACCGGGAGGGACAGGGGGGAGACCCAGTACTTC. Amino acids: CATGRDRGETQYF.

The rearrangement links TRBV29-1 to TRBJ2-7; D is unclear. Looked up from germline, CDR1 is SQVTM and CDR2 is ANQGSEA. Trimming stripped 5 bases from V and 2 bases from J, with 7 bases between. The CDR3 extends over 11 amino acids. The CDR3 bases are TGCAGCGTTCACACAACCTACGAGCAGTACTTC. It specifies CSVHTTYEQYF.